Reported below is one TCR beta chain. Its antigen remains unidentified. These data belong to a study of cytomegalovirus exposure and HLA in healthy donors. About the study: Both the 100 to 150 validation repertoires and the 600 to 750 first-cohort repertoires used the same platform, as reported by a later analysis. General study results and limits: That first-cohort TCR clusters tended to co-occur in the 130 or so validation repertoires was found in a later analysis.

V lost 5 bases and J lost 0, with 11 bases in between. This CDR3 has 14 residues. Germline V CDR1 and CDR2: SGHTA, FQGTGA. Sequencing used immunoSEQ multiplex PCR; TCRdb keeps in-frame clones, though not all of them. The data hold roughly 270,000 clones, with roughly 90% observed a single time. The chain uses TRBV7-3 and TRBJ2-7; D is possibly TRBD2 (5 bases). The source material was PBMCs. The TCR sequence derives from a woman aged 18-30 years in good health and CMV-seronegative. The CDR3 sequence: CASSPTGSSYEQYF. CDR3 DNA sequence: TGTGCCAGCAGCCCGACGGGAAGCTCCTACGAGCAGTACTTC.